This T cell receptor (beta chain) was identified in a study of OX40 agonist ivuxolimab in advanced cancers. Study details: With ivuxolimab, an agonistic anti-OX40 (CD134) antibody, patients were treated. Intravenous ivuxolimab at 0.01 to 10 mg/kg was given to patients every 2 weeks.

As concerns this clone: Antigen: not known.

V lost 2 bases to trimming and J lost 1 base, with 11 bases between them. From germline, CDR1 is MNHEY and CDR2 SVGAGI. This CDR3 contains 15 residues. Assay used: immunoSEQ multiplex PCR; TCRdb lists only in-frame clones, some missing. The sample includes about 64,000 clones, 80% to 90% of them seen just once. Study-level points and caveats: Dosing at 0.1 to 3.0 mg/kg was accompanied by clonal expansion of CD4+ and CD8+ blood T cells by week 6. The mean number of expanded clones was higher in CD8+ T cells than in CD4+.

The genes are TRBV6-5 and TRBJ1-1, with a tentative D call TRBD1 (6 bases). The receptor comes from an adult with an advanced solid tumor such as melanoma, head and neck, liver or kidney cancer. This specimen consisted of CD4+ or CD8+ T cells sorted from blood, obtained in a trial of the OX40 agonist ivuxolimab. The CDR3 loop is CASSYGQQSNTEAFF. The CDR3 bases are TGTGCCAGCAGTTACGGACAGCAGTCGAACACTGAAGCTTTCTTT.